These T cell receptor beta chains were read from a single sample in a study of T cell changes during pregnancy in multiple sclerosis. Clones were sequenced by immunoSEQ multiplex PCR, and TCRdb holds only the in-frame ones, with some missing. Found here are 90,000 to 95,000 clones, about 91% of them singletons; the top ten hold 0.95%. The sequences come from peripheral blood, collected before pregnancy. Source of these receptors: a female donor with multiple sclerosis, enrolled in a pregnancy study. Each CDR3 is given with its conserved first and last residue. The D gene is left open where the match is weak. Where a row states a size, it is once, few, many or the class of an expanded clone; other rows omit it.

j_call v_call clone_size d_call cdr3_aa cdr3_nt
TRBJ2-3 TRBV5-4 . TRBD2 CASSLAFGAGGSTDTQYF TGTGCCAGCAGCTTGGCCTTCGGAGCGGGGGGGAGCACAGATACGCAGTATTTT
TRBJ2-1 TRBV5-1 . . CASSLGVGGTYNEQFF TGCGCCAGCAGCTTGGGCGTGGGGGGAACCTACAATGAGCAGTTCTTC
TRBJ1-5 TRBV6-5 . . CASGYLDQPQHF TGTGCCAGCGGTTACCTAGATCAGCCCCAGCATTTT
TRBJ2-7 TRBV7-2 . TRBD1 CASSSGTGYNEQYF TGTGCCAGCAGTTCAGGGACAGGGTACAACGAGCAGTACTTC
TRBJ1-3 TRBV6-5 . . CASSKTRSGNTIYF TGTGCCAGCAGTAAGACTCGTAGTGGAAACACCATATATTTT
TRBJ2-2 TRBV27 . TRBD1 CASSLGTGGHGELFF TGTGCCAGCAGTTTAGGGACAGGGGGCCACGGGGAGCTGTTTTTT
TRBJ2-1 TRBV29-1 . TRBD2 CSVAPWASGRQDEQFF TGCAGCGTCGCACCCTGGGCTAGCGGGAGGCAGGATGAGCAGTTCTTC
TRBJ1-1 TRBV27 once . CASSSGVPAEAFF TGTGCCAGCAGTTCAGGGGTTCCGGCTGAAGCTTTCTTT
TRBJ2-1 TRBV4-1 . . CASSQQAGLSYNEQFF TGCGCCAGCAGCCAACAAGCGGGTCTCTCCTACAATGAGCAGTTCTTC
TRBJ1-1 TRBV6-6 . . CASSYSMAGKGEAFF TGTGCCAGCAGTTACTCGATGGCAGGGAAGGGTGAAGCTTTCTTT
TRBJ1-1 TRBV15 . . CATSRGGGNTEAFF TGTGCCACCAGCAGAGGCGGGGGGAACACTGAAGCTTTCTTT
TRBJ1-1 TRBV16 . TRBD1 CASSHFGQGMNTEAFF TGTGCCAGCAGCCACTTCGGACAGGGGATGAACACTGAAGCTTTCTTT
TRBJ2-3 TRBV4-3 . . CASSAQGKSTDTQYF TGCGCCAGCAGCGCTCAGGGGAAGAGCACAGATACGCAGTATTTT
TRBJ1-6 TRBV7-2 . TRBD1 CASSPGTGVLIHF TGTGCCAGCAGTCCCGGGACAGGGGTGCTCATCCACTTT
TRBJ2-2 TRBV15 . . CATSRGRQGSGELFF TGTGCCACCAGCAGGGGGAGGCAGGGATCCGGGGAGCTGTTTTTT
TRBJ2-2 TRBV7-6 . TRBD2 CASSFTSGSKDGELFF TGTGCCAGCAGCTTCACTAGCGGGAGTAAGGACGGGGAGCTGTTTTTT